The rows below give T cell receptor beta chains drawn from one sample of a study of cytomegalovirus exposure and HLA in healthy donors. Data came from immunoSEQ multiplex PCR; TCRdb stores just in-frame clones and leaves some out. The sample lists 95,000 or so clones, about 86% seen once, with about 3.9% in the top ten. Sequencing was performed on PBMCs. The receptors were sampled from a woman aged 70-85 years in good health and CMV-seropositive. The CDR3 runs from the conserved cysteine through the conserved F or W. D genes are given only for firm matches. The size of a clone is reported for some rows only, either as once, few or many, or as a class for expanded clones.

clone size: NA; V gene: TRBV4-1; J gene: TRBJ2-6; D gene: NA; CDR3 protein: CASSQGLLNSGANVLTF; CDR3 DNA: TGCGCCAGCAGCCAAGGGCTGCTTAACTCTGGGGCCAACGTCCTGACTTTC
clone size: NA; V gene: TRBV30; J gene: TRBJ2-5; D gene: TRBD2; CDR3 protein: CAWSVLRTSGSSETQYF; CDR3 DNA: TGTGCCTGGAGTGTACTTAGAACTAGCGGGAGCTCTGAGACCCAGTACTTC
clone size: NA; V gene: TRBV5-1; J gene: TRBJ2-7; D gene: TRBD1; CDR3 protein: CASSPGTAYEQYF; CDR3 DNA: TGCGCCAGCAGCCCGGGGACAGCCTACGAGCAGTACTTC
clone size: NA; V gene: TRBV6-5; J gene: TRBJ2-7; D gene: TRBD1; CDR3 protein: CASRKATGGAYEQYF; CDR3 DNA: TGTGCCAGCAGAAAGGCGACAGGGGGTGCCTACGAGCAGTACTTC
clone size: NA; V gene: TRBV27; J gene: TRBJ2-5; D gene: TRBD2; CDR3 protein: CASSLSAGVSQETQYF; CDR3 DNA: TGTGCCAGCAGTTTATCTGCGGGGGTCAGTCAAGAGACCCAGTACTTC
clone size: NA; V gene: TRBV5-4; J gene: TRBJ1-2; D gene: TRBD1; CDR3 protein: CASSLTDRGVDGYTF; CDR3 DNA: TGTGCCAGCAGCTTGACCGACAGGGGGGTTGATGGCTACACCTTC
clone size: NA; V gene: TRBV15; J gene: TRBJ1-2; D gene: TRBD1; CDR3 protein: CATSKRGRDYGYTF; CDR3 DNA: TGTGCCACCAGCAAAAGGGGGCGCGACTATGGCTACACCTTC
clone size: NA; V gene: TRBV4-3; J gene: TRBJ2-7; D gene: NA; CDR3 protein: CASSQVYDTYEQYF; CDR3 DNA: TGCGCCAGCAGCCAAGTGTACGACACCTACGAGCAGTACTTC
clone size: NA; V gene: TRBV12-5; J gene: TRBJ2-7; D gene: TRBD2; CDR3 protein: CASGLVPSGRSPYEQYF; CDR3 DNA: TGTGCTAGTGGTTTGGTACCTAGCGGGAGATCCCCCTACGAGCAGTACTTC
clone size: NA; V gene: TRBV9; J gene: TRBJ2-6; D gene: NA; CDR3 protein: CASSGGGGAGANVLTF; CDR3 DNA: TGTGCCAGCAGCGGAGGAGGGGGCGCTGGGGCCAACGTCCTGACTTTC
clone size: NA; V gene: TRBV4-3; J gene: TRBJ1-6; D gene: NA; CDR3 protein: CASRPSRDTYNSPLHF; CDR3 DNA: TGCGCCAGCAGACCCAGCCGGGACACCTATAATTCACCCCTCCACTTT
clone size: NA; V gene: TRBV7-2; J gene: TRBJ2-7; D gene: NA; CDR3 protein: CASSLGAPSYEQYF; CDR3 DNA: TGTGCCAGCAGCCTTGGAGCGCCTTCCTACGAGCAGTACTTC
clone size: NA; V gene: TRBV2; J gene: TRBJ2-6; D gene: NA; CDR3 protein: CASSVGRAKQRTRANVLTF; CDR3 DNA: TGTGCCAGCAGTGTGGGCAGGGCCAAACAACGTACTAGGGCCAACGTCCTGACTTTC
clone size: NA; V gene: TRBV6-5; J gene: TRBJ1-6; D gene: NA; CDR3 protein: CASSQTRQENSPLHF; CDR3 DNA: TGTGCCAGCAGCCAAACCCGACAGGAGAATTCACCCCTCCACTTT
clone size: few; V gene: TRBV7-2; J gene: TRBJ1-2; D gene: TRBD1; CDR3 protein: CASSRQGNYGYTF; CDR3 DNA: TGTGCCAGCAGCCGACAGGGTAACTATGGCTACACCTTC
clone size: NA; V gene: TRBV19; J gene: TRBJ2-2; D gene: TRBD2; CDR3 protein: CASSRGLPPGELFF; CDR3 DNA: TGTGCCAGTAGTAGGGGACTACCGCCCGGGGAGCTGTTTTTT
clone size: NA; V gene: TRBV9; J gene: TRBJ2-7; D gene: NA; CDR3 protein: CASSVGGQSYEQYF; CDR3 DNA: TGTGCCAGCAGCGTAGGAGGACAATCCTACGAGCAGTACTTC
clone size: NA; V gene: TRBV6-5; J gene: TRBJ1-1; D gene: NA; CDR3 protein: CASSYSAGRGNTEAFF; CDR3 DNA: TGTGCCAGCAGTTACTCGGCCGGCAGGGGAAACACTGAAGCTTTCTTT
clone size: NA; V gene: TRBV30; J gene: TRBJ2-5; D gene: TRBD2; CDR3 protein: CAWSDRLAGVETQYF; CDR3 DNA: TGTGCCTGGAGTGACCGACTAGCGGGAGTTGAGACCCAGTACTTC
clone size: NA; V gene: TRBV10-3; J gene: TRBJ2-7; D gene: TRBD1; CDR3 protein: CAISPTGDGEQYF; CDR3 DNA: TGTGCCATCAGCCCGACAGGGGATGGCGAGCAGTACTTC
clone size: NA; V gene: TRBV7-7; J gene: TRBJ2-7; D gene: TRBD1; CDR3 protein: CASSRDRGSYEQYF; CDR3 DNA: TGTGCTAGCAGCCGGGACAGGGGATCCTACGAGCAGTACTTC
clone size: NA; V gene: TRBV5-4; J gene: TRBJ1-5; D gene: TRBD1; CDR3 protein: CASSLGGTGGISNQPQHF; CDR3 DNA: TGTGCCAGCAGCTTGGGGGGGACAGGGGGCATTAGCAATCAGCCCCAGCATTTT
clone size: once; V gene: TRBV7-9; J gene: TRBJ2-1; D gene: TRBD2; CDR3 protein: CASSPGTSLSNEQFF; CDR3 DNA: TGTGCCAGCAGCCCTGGGACTAGTTTGTCCAATGAGCAGTTCTTC
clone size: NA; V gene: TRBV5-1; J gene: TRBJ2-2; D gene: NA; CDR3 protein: CASSSGSSGTGELFF; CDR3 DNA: TGCGCCAGCAGCTCCGGGAGCTCGGGGACCGGGGAGCTGTTTTTT
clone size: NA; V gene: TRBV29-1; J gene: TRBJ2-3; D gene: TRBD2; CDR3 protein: CSVEEGTSGTWDTQYF; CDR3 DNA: TGCAGCGTTGAAGAAGGGACTAGCGGGACTTGGGATACGCAGTATTTT
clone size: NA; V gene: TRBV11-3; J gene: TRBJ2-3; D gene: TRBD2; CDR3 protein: CASSPRLAGGDTQYF; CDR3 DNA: TGTGCCAGCAGCCCAAGACTAGCGGGAGGAGATACGCAGTATTTT
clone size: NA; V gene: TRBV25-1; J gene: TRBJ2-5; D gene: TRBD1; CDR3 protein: CASSVGGSGQGTETQYF; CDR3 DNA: TGTGCCAGCAGTGTGGGAGGGTCGGGACAGGGGACGGAGACCCAGTACTTC
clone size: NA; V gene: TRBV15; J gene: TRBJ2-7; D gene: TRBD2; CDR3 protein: CATSRVPIGLAQGEQYF; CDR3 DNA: TGTGCCACCAGCAGAGTGCCCATCGGACTAGCTCAAGGCGAGCAGTACTTC